This T cell receptor (beta chain) was sequenced during a study of cytomegalovirus exposure and HLA in healthy donors. With 60 Vbeta and 13 Jbeta primers, the PCR was carried out. Only in-frame clones appear in the TCRdb table, and some are missing; sequencing was by immunoSEQ multiplex PCR. The sample contains 90,000 to 110,000 clones, over 65% of which appear only once. The material sequenced was PBMCs. The receptor was isolated from a man aged 40-49 years in good health and CMV-seropositive.

The CDR3 loop reads CASSRDSGANVLTF. Here the CDR3 DNA reads TGCGCCAGCTCTCGGGACAGTGGGGCCAACGTCCTGACTTTC. The chain has TRBV5-1 and TRBJ2-6; 7 bases align to TRBD1. Germline assignment: CDR1 SGHRS and CDR2 YFSETQ. This CDR3 has 14 residues. Germline trimming cut 7 bases from V and 3 bases from J; bases unmatched to any gene: 4.